The rows below give T cell receptor beta chains drawn from one sample of a study of shared clonotypes between healthy human individuals. Only in-frame clones appear in the TCRdb table, and some are missing; sequencing was by immunoSEQ multiplex PCR. Of 950,000 to 1,300,000 clones in the sample, about three quarters are singletons; the top ten hold 1.4% to 1.5%. The sample consisted of memory CD4+ T cells sorted from blood. The receptors stem from a man between 18 and 35 years old in good health. Each CDR3 is given with its conserved first and last residue. A D gene is named only where the DNA matches it firmly. Size is omitted from some rows. Given values are once, few, many or a class for expanded clones.

j_call	d_call	v_call	clone_size	cdr3_aa	cdr3_nt
TRBJ2-2	NA	TRBV5-1	NA	CASSLRHGELFF	TGCGCCAGCAGCTTGAGACATGGGGAGCTGTTTTTT
TRBJ1-4	TRBD1	TRBV30	NA	CAWRLTGGIKLFF	TGTGCCTGGAGGTTGACAGGGGGAATAAAACTGTTTTTT
TRBJ2-7	NA	TRBV5-4	NA	CASSLDAGSYEQYF	TGTGCCAGCAGCTTAGATGCTGGTTCCTACGAGCAGTACTTC
TRBJ1-4	TRBD1	TRBV4-3	NA	CASSQEASSIGGEVEKLFF	TGCGCCAGCAGCCAAGAAGCGTCATCGATAGGGGGCGAGGTTGAAAAACTGTTTTTT
TRBJ2-7	NA	TRBV7-2	many	CASRPRTVLAQYF	TGTGCCAGCAGGCCTAGGACAGTTTTGGCGCAGTACTTC
TRBJ2-1	TRBD1	TRBV6-5	NA	CASSYSTGGYNEQFF	TGTGCCAGCAGTTACTCGACAGGGGGCTACAATGAGCAGTTCTTC
TRBJ2-7	TRBD1	TRBV2	few	CASSRTGAGVYEQYF	TGTGCCAGCAGCAGGACAGGGGCCGGCGTCTACGAGCAGTACTTC
TRBJ1-4	NA	TRBV5-4	NA	CASSNDGAKLFF	TGTGCCAGCAGCAACGACGGCGCAAAACTGTTTTTT
TRBJ1-1	NA	TRBV18	NA	CASSQSVLSDTEAFF	TGTGCCAGCTCCCAGAGCGTCCTGTCCGACACTGAAGCTTTCTTT
TRBJ1-2	NA	TRBV6-1	few	CASSDNYYGYTF	TGTGCCAGCAGTGACAACTACTATGGCTACACCTTC
TRBJ2-2	NA	TRBV5-1	NA	CASSGEANTGELFF	TGCGCCAGCTCGGGAGAGGCGAACACCGGGGAGCTGTTTTTT
TRBJ2-2	NA	TRBV4-1	few	CASSQLGQTNTGELFF	TGCGCCAGCAGCCAGCTAGGACAGACGAACACCGGGGAGCTGTTTTTT
TRBJ2-7	NA	TRBV6-6	NA	CASTPTPGRLQQYF	TGTGCCAGCACTCCCACGCCGGGACGCCTCCAGCAGTACTTC
TRBJ2-7	TRBD2	TRBV30	NA	CAWTSGPYEQYF	TGTGCCTGGACTAGCGGGCCTTACGAGCAGTACTTC
TRBJ2-5	NA	TRBV11-2	NA	CASSPPKGRETQYF	TGTGCCAGCAGCCCCCCCAAAGGGAGAGAGACCCAGTACTTC
TRBJ2-3	NA	TRBV27	once	CASSLSWRGVGTDTQYF	TGTGCCAGCAGTTTATCGTGGCGGGGTGTGGGCACAGATACGCAGTATTTT
TRBJ1-2	NA	TRBV11-2	NA	CASSLGQHYGYTF	TGTGCCAGCAGCTTAGGGCAGCACTATGGCTACACCTTC
TRBJ1-6	NA	TRBV18	NA	CASSPADNSPLHF	TGTGCCAGCTCACCGGCAGATAATTCACCCCTCCACTTT
TRBJ2-1	TRBD1	TRBV11-2	NA	CASSHRDRQFF	TGTGCCAGCAGCCATAGGGACAGACAGTTCTTC
TRBJ2-3	NA	TRBV5-1	NA	CASSLSQGKTDTQYF	TGCGCCAGCAGCCTTTCGCAGGGTAAAACAGATACGCAGTATTTT
TRBJ2-1	NA	TRBV18	NA	CASSSPGRALYNEQFF	TGTGCCAGCTCATCACCCGGGAGAGCACTTTACAATGAGCAGTTCTTC
TRBJ2-2	TRBD2	TRBV2	NA	CASGLAGGGNTGELFF	TGTGCCAGCGGACTAGCGGGAGGGGGGAACACCGGGGAGCTGTTTTTT
TRBJ2-1	NA	TRBV7-9	once	CATHRGIGDEQFF	TGTGCCACCCATCGAGGGATTGGCGATGAGCAGTTCTTC
TRBJ2-4	TRBD1	TRBV13	few	CASSWTGRSAKNIQYF	TGTGCCAGCAGTTGGACAGGGAGGTCTGCCAAAAACATTCAGTACTTC
TRBJ2-5	NA	TRBV21-1	once	CASRKLRGSYQTQYF	TGTGCCAGCAGAAAGCTCCGGGGCTCATATCAGACCCAGTACTTC
TRBJ2-5	NA	TRBV5-1	NA	CASSQEGGKETQYF	TGCGCCAGCAGCCAGGAGGGGGGGAAAGAGACCCAGTACTTC
TRBJ2-5	NA	TRBV28	once	CASIQTGNRETQYF	TGTGCCAGCATACAAACAGGGAATCGGGAGACCCAGTACTTC
TRBJ1-4	NA	TRBV30	NA	CASWGKAGDEKLFF	TGTGCCTCCTGGGGGAAGGCGGGGGATGAAAAACTGTTTTTT
TRBJ2-5	NA	TRBV5-5	few	CASSTEWGAETQYF	TGTGCCAGCAGCACAGAGTGGGGGGCAGAGACCCAGTACTTC
TRBJ2-2	TRBD1	TRBV28	NA	CASGTGHNTGELFF	TGTGCCTCAGGGACAGGACATAACACCGGGGAGCTGTTTTTT
TRBJ2-3	NA	TRBV5-1	NA	CASSLTGLGGADTQYF	TGCGCCAGCAGCCTGACGGGACTCGGGGGAGCAGATACGCAGTATTTT
TRBJ2-3	NA	TRBV5-8	NA	CASRSGDTQYF	TGTGCCAGCCGGTCGGGAGATACGCAGTATTTT
TRBJ2-5	TRBD2	TRBV30	NA	CAWRLAGDKTQYF	TGTGCCTGGAGATTGGCGGGAGATAAGACCCAGTACTTC
TRBJ2-1	TRBD1	TRBV6-1	NA	CASSSGQGAVSEQFF	TGTGCCAGCAGCAGCGGTCAGGGGGCCGTAAGTGAGCAGTTCTTC
TRBJ1-5	NA	TRBV18	NA	CASSPMGDQPQHF	TGTGCCAGCTCACCAATGGGGGATCAGCCCCAGCATTTT
TRBJ2-3	TRBD2	TRBV29-1	NA	CSVGSGGGASDTQYF	TGCAGCGTCGGTAGCGGGGGTGGAGCTTCGGATACGCAGTATTTT
TRBJ1-2	NA	TRBV10-3	NA	CAISGIIEGGNYGYTF	TGTGCCATCAGTGGTATTATAGAGGGGGGCAACTATGGCTACACCTTC
TRBJ2-7	TRBD1	TRBV19	NA	CASRQRTGSSYEQYF	TGTGCCAGTAGGCAAAGGACAGGGAGCTCCTACGAGCAGTACTTC